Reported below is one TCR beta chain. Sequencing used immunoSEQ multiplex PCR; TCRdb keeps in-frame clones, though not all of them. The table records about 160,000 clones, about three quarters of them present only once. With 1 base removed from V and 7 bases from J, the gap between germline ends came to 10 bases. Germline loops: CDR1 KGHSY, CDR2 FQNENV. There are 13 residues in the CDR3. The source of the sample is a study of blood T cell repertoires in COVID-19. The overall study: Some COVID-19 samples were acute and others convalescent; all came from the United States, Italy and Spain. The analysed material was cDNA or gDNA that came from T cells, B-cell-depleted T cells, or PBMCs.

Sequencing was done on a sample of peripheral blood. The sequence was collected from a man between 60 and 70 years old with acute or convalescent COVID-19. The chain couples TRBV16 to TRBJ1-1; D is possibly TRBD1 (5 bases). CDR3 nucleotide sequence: TGTGCCAGCAGCCAATATCGGGGGGGTGAAGCTTTCTTT. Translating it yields CASSQYRGGEAFF.